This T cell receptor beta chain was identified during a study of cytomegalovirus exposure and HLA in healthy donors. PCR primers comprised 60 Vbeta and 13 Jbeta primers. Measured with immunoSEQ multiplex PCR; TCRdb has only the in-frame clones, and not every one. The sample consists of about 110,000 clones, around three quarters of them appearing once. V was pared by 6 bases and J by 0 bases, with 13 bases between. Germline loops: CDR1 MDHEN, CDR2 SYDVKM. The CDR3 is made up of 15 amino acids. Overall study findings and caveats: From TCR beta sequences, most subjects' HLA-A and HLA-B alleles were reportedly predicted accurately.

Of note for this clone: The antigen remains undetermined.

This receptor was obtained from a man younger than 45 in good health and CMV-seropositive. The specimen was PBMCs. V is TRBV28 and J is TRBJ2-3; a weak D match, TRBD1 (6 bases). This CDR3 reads CASSPQGWSTDTQYF. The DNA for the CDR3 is TGTGCCAGCAGCCCACAGGGATGGAGCACAGATACGCAGTATTTT.